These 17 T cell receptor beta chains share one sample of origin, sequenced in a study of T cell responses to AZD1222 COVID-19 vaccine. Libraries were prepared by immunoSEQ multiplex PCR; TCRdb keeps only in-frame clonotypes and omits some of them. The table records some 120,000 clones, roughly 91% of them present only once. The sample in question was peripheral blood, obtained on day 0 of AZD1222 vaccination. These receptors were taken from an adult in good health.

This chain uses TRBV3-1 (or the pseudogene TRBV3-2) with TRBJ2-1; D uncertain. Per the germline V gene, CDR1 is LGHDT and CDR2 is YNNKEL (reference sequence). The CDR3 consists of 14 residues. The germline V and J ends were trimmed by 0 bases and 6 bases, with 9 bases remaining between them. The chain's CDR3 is CASSQESSRNEQFF. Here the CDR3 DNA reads TGTGCCAGCAGCCAAGAAAGCAGTCGCAATGAGCAGTTCTTC.

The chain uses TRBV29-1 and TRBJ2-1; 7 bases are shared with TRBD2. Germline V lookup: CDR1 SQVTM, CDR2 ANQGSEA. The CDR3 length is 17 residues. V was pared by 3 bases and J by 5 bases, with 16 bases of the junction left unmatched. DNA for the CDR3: TGCAGCGTTGATGGGGCGGGAGAGGCCACAATGCACAATGAGCAGTTCTTC. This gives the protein CSVDGAGEATMHNEQFF.

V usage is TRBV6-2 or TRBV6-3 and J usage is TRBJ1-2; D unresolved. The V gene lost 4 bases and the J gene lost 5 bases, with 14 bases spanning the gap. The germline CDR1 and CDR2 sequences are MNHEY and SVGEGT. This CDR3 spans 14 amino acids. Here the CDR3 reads CASSSRNWLYGYTF. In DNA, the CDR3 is TGTGCCAGCAGTTCCCGGAACTGGTTGTATGGCTACACCTTC.

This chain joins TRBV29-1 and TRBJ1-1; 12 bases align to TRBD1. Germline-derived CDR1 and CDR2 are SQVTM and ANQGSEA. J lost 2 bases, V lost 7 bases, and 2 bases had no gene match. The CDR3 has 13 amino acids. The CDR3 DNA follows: TGCAGCGGGGACAGGGGGCACAACACTGAAGCTTTCTTT. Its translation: CSGDRGHNTEAFF.

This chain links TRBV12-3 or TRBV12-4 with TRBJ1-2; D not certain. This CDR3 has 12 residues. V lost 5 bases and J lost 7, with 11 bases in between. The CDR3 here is CASSPSGGGYTF. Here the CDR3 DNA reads TGTGCCAGCAGTCCGTCAGGAGGTGGCTACACCTTC.

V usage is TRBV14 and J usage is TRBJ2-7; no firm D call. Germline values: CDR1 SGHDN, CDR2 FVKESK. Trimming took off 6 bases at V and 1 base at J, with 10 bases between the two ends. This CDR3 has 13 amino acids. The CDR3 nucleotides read TGTGCCAGCAGGCTTAGAGGTTCCTACGAGCAGTACTTC. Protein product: CASRLRGSYEQYF.

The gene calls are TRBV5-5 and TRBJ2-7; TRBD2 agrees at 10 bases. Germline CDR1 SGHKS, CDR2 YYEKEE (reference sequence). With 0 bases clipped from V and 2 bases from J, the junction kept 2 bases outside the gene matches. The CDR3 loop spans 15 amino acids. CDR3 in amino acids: CASSLDGLAAYEQYF. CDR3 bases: TGTGCCAGCAGCTTGGACGGACTAGCGGCCTACGAGCAGTACTTC.

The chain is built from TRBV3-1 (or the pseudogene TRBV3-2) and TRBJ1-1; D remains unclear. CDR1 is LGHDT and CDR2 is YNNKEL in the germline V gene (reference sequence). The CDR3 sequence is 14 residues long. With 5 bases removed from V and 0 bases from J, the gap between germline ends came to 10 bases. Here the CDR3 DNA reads TGTGCCAGCAGCTCCCGTCGAGTGAACACTGAAGCTTTCTTT. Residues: CASSSRRVNTEAFF.

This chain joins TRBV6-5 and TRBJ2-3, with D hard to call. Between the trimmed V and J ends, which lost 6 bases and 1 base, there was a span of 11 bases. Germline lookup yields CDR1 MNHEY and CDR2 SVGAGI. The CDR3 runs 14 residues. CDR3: CASRALAGTDTQYF. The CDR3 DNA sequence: TGTGCCAGCAGAGCCCTCGCCGGCACAGATACGCAGTATTTT.

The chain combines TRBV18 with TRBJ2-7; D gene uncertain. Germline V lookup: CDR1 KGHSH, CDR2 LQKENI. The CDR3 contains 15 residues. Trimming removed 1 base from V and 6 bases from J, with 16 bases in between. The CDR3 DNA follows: TGTGCCAGCTCACCACAGGGTCAGACTTTGGGCGAGCAGTACTTC. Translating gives CASSPQGQTLGEQYF.

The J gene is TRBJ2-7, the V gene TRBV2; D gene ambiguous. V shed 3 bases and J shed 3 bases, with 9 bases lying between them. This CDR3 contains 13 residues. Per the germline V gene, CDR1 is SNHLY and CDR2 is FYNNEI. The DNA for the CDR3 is TGTGCCAGCAGTGAGTTTCTCAACTACGAGCAGTACTTC. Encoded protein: CASSEFLNYEQYF.

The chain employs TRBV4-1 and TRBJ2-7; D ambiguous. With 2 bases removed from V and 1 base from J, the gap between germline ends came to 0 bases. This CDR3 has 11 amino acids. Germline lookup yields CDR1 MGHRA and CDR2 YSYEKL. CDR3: CASSQSYEQYF. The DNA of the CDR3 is TGCGCCAGCAGCCAATCCTACGAGCAGTACTTC.

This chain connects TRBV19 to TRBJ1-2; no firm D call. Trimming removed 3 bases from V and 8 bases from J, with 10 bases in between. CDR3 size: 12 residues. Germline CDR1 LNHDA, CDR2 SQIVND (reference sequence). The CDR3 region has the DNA TGTGCCAGTAGTATCAGTGGGAACGGCTACACCTTC. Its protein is CASSISGNGYTF.

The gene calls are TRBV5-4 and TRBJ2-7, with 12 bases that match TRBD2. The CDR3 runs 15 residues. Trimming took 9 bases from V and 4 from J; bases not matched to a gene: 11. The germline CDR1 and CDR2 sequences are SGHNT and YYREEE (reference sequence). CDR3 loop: CATGLAGTHPYEQYF. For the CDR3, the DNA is TGTGCCACCGGACTAGCGGGAACCCACCCTTACGAGCAGTACTTC.

Here the CDR3 reads CASSPRRQGGFDEQFF. CDR3 nucleotide sequence: TGTGCCAGCTCACCACGTCGACAGGGAGGTTTCGATGAGCAGTTCTTC. The chain combines TRBV18 with TRBJ2-1, with D possibly TRBD1 on 7 matching bases. The CDR3 covers 16 residues. V was shortened by 1 base and J by 8 bases, with 18 bases between the two germline ends. The V gene's germline CDR1 is KGHSH and CDR2 LQKENI.

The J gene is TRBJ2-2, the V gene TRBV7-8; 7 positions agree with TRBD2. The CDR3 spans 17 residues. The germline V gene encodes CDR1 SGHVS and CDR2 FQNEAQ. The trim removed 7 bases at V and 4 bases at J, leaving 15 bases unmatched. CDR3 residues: CASTRSASGRGTGELFF. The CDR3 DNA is TGTGCCAGCACCCGGTCAGCTAGCGGACGCGGCACCGGGGAGCTGTTTTTT.

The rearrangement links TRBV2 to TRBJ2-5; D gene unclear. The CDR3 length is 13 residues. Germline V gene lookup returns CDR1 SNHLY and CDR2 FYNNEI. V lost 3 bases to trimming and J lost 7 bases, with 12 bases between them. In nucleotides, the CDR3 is TGTGCCAGCAGTGACATGGAAGAAGGGACCCAGTACTTC. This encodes CASSDMEEGTQYF. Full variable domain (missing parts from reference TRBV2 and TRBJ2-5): EPEVTQTPSHQVTQMGQEVILRCVPISNHLYFYWYRQILGQKVEFLVSFYNNEISEKSEIFDDQFSVERPDGSNFTLKIRSTKLEDSAMYFCASSDMEEGTQYFGPGTRLLVL.